Following are 29 T cell receptor beta chains from one sample sequenced in a study of shared clonotypes between healthy human individuals. Terminally differentiated effector memory CD45RA+ cells were left out of the naive CD8 fraction, which was CD45RO-negative and positively selected for CCR7. The assay was immunoSEQ multiplex PCR, and TCRdb's table has in-frame clones only and misses some. The table records about 800,000 clones, about 96% of them present only once. The specimen was naive CD8+ T cells sorted from blood. The receptor set was obtained from a man aged 30 to 45 in good health.

The count of this clone is one. The V call is TRBV29-1, the J call TRBJ2-2; possible D gene TRBD1, 6 bases. The CDR3 spans 16 residues. Germline V gene data show CDR1 as SQVTM and CDR2 as ANQGSEA. V shed 2 bases and J shed 2 bases, with 15 bases lying between them. The DNA for the CDR3 is TGCAGCGTTGAATTGGCTGGGACAAGCAACACCGGGGAGCTGTTTTTT. It encodes CSVELAGTSNTGELFF.

The V call is TRBV28, the J call TRBJ1-5; D might be TRBD1 (6 bases). The CDR3 runs 15 residues. The germline gives CDR1 MDHEN, CDR2 SYDVKM. V lost 3 bases and J lost 5, with 14 bases in between. The CDR3 here is CASSFRRGMDQPQHF. CDR3 coding DNA: TGTGCCAGCAGTTTCCGGAGGGGGATGGATCAGCCCCAGCATTTT.

The chain is built from TRBV5-4 and TRBJ1-3, with D perhaps TRBD1 (5 bases). Germline-derived CDR1 and CDR2 are SGHNT and YYREEE (reference sequence). The germline V and J ends were trimmed by 4 bases and 0 bases, with 8 bases remaining between them. This CDR3 has 14 residues. The CDR3, as DNA: TGTGCCAGCAGCGACAGATTCTCTGGAAACACCATATATTTT. This translates into CASSDRFSGNTIYF.

Comments on this clone: Other nucleotide sequences from this sample produce the same CDR3. The V call is TRBV27, the J call TRBJ2-7; 8 positions agree with TRBD1. This CDR3 is 14 amino acids long. Germline loops: CDR1 MNHEY, CDR2 SMNVEV (reference sequence). V lost 2 bases, J lost 2 bases, and 2 bases stayed unmatched. The CDR3 DNA sequence: TGTGCCAGCAGTTTAGGACAGGGACCCTACGAGCAGTACTTC. This codes for CASSLGQGPYEQYF.

The gene calls are TRBV15 and TRBJ2-3, with 12 bases aligning to TRBD2. Trimming took 0 bases from V and 4 from J; bases not matched to a gene: 8. Germline-derived CDR1 and CDR2 are LNHNV and YYDKDF (reference sequence). The CDR3 totals 18 residues. The CDR3 here is CATSRDLATSGRPDTQYF. CDR3 bases: TGTGCCACCAGCAGAGATCTAGCGACTAGCGGGAGACCAGATACGCAGTATTTT. The whole variable domain, filled in from reference TRBV15 and TRBJ2-3, reads DAMVIQNPRYQVTQFGKPVTLSCSQTLNHNVMYWYQQKSSQAPKLLFHYYDKDFNNEADTPDNFQSRRPNTSFCFLDIRSPGLGDTAMYLCATSRDLATSGRPDTQYFGPGTRLTVL.

Notes on this clone: This same CDR3 is encoded by further DNA sequences in the sample. CDR3 loop: CASSLSGVNEQFF. In DNA form, the CDR3 reads TGTGCCAGCAGTTTATCGGGCGTAAATGAGCAGTTCTTC. V gene TRBV28 combines with J gene TRBJ2-1; D unclear. This CDR3 is built from 13 residues. V gave up 1 base and J gave up 7 bases, with 8 bases separating them. Germline V gene data show CDR1 as MDHEN and CDR2 as SYDVKM.

The chain uses TRBV13 and TRBJ2-7, with TRBD2 as a possible D gene (7 bases). The CDR3 is made up of 15 amino acids. Germline lookup yields CDR1 PRHDT and CDR2 FYEKMQ (reference sequence). The germline V and J ends were trimmed by 2 bases and 6 bases, with 17 bases remaining between them. The CDR3 spells CASSLQGGGPVEQYF. The CDR3 DNA reads TGTGCCAGCAGCTTACAAGGGGGAGGGCCTGTCGAGCAGTACTTC.

This chain uses TRBV11-2 with TRBJ2-5; 9 nucleotides align to TRBD1. This CDR3 has 16 amino acids. CDR1 is SGHAT, CDR2 FQNNGV, per germline. The V gene end was trimmed by 7 bases and the J gene end by 5 bases; junction bases not matched to a gene: 14. In DNA, the CDR3 is TGTGCCAGCACCAAATACCTAGGACAGGGGCCGGAGACCCAGTACTTC. Its protein is CASTKYLGQGPETQYF.

This clone has just one count. The chain is built from TRBV27 and TRBJ2-2; D may be TRBD2 (6 bases). Trimming stripped 3 bases from V and 4 bases from J, with 9 bases between. Germline values: CDR1 MNHEY, CDR2 SMNVEV (reference sequence). The CDR3 covers 14 residues. The CDR3 region is CASSLPSATGELFF. CDR3 DNA sequence: TGTGCCAGCAGTTTGCCTAGCGCCACCGGGGAGCTGTTTTTT.

The chain joins TRBV15 to TRBJ1-1; no clear D. CDR1 is LNHNV and CDR2 is YYDKDF in the germline V gene (reference sequence). The CDR3 covers 12 residues. Trimming took 4 bases from V and 5 from J, leaving 8 bases between them. The CDR3 loop is CATSKIGTEAFF. CDR3 nucleotides: TGTGCCACCAGCAAGATAGGGACTGAAGCTTTCTTT.

The chain links TRBV4-1 to TRBJ1-1; no clear D gene. The V end was cut by 0 bases, the J end by 11 bases, with 10 bases between. CDR3 length: 12 amino acids. CDR1 and CDR2 (germline): MGHRA, YSYEKL. The DNA of the CDR3 is TGCGCCAGCAGCCAAGAGGGCAGTGATGCTTTCTTT. This codes for CASSQEGSDAFF.

The chain recombines TRBV6-1 with TRBJ1-1; possibly TRBD1 for D (6 bases). V was trimmed by 3 bases and J by 2 bases, leaving 13 bases between them. The length of the CDR3 is 15 residues. Germline loops: CDR1 MNHNS, CDR2 SASEGT. This chain's CDR3 is CASSDLGHTNTEAFF. The DNA of the CDR3 is TGTGCCAGCAGTGATTTGGGACACACAAACACTGAAGCTTTCTTT.

The chain uses TRBV2 and TRBJ2-7; a weak D match, TRBD2 (7 bases). With 7 bases removed from V and 0 bases from J, the gap between germline ends came to 19 bases. Germline values: CDR1 SNHLY, CDR2 FYNNEI. There are 16 residues in the CDR3. The CDR3 DNA reads as TGTGCCAGCATGGGGGCTAGCGGAAGTCCCTCCTACGAGCAGTACTTC. Amino acid sequence: CASMGASGSPSYEQYF.

The CDR3 coding sequence is TGTGCCAGCAGCCCGCGGACAGGGGACGACTATGGCTACACCTTC. Residues: CASSPRTGDDYGYTF. The genes are TRBV27 and TRBJ1-2, with TRBD1 matching over 9 bases. The CDR3 consists of 15 residues. With 6 bases clipped from V and 3 bases from J, the junction kept 8 bases outside the gene matches. The germline V gene encodes CDR1 MNHEY and CDR2 SMNVEV (reference sequence).

As DNA, the CDR3 is TGTGCCAGCAGTGAACCCCTGTGGGTTCAGTACTTC. This gives the protein CASSEPLWVQYF. The rearrangement links TRBV2 to TRBJ2-4, with D unclear. CDR1 is SNHLY, CDR2 FYNNEI, per germline. Trimming removed 2 bases at V and 11 bases at J, with 10 bases between. This CDR3 has 12 amino acids.

The J gene is TRBJ1-5, the V gene TRBV6-1, with a possible D match to TRBD1 (5 bases). Germline V lookup: CDR1 MNHNS, CDR2 SASEGT. CDR3 length equals 18 residues. Deletions cut 1 base from V and 0 bases from J, with 16 bases between. CDR3 nucleotides: TGTGCCAGCAGTGAAGAAGCACGGGGCCGCTATAGCAATCAGCCCCAGCATTTT. Translated, it gives CASSEEARGRYSNQPQHF.

The chain recombines TRBV6-5 with TRBJ2-1; 9 bases align to TRBD2. V shed 6 bases, J shed 2 bases, and the junction held 5 bases outside the gene matches. CDR3 length: 15 amino acids. Per the germline V gene, CDR1 is MNHEY and CDR2 is SVGAGI. In DNA form, the CDR3 reads TGTGCCAGCAGGCTAGCGGGAACAGCCTACAATGAGCAGTTCTTC. This translates into CASRLAGTAYNEQFF.

The gene calls are TRBV7-9 and TRBJ1-4; 7 bases align to TRBD1. Germline V CDR1 and CDR2: SEHNR, FQNEAQ (reference sequence). CDR3 size: 15 residues. The junction had 10 bases not matched to a gene; V was cut back by 4 bases and J by 8 bases. CDR3 bases: TGTGCCAGCAGCTCGTCACAGGGGTTTCGGGAAAAACTGTTTTTT. Its protein is CASSSSQGFREKLFF.

The CDR3 bases are TGTGCCAGCAGCCGAACCTCGGGGGGGGCCTACGAGCAGTACTTC. Amino acids: CASSRTSGGAYEQYF. The chain joins TRBV2 to TRBJ2-7; 8 bases line up with TRBD2. Trimming removed 6 bases from V and 2 bases from J; junction bases left unmatched: 9. The CDR3 extends over 15 amino acids. Germline values: CDR1 SNHLY, CDR2 FYNNEI.

The rearrangement joins TRBV4-1 to TRBJ2-1; D uncertain. CDR3 length: 14 amino acids. Germline V gene sequence: CDR1 MGHRA, CDR2 YSYEKL. Between the trimmed V and J ends, which lost 4 bases and 0 bases, there was a span of 7 bases. CDR3 protein: CASSPVSSYNEQFF. The DNA for the CDR3 is TGCGCCAGCAGCCCCGTAAGCTCCTACAATGAGCAGTTCTTC.

This rearrangement joins TRBV5-4 to TRBJ2-1, with 10 bases fitting TRBD2. V shed 1 base and J 2 bases; nucleotides not matched to a gene: 6. Germline CDR1 SGHNT, CDR2 YYREEE (reference sequence). The CDR3 extends over 17 amino acids. The CDR3 nucleotides are TGTGCCAGCAGCTTGCCCCCACTAGCGGGACCCTACAATGAGCAGTTCTTC. This sequence encodes CASSLPPLAGPYNEQFF. Using reference TRBV5-4 and TRBJ2-1 for the parts outside the CDR3, the full variable domain is ETGVTQSPTHLIKTRGQQVTLRCSSQSGHNTVSWYQQALGQGPQFIFQYYREEENGRGNFPPRFSGLQFPNYSSELNVNALELDDSALYLCASSLPPLAGPYNEQFFGPGTRLTVL.

This clone was observed once. This rearrangement joins TRBV9 to TRBJ1-4, with D possibly TRBD1 on 5 matching bases. CDR3 length: 15 residues. CDR1 is SGDLS, CDR2 YYNGEE, per germline. Trimming left V 0 bases short and J 6 bases short, with 12 bases between. The CDR3, as DNA: TGTGCCAGCAGCGTAGGTGGGGGGAGTGATGAAAAACTGTTTTTT. Protein: CASSVGGGSDEKLFF. Filled out from reference TRBV9 and TRBJ1-4, the complete variable domain reads DSGVTQTPKHLITATGQRVTLRCSPRSGDLSVYWYQQSLDQGLQFLIQYYNGEERAKGNILERFSAQQFPDLHSELNLSSLELGDSALYFCASSVGGGSDEKLFFGSGTQLSVL.

A word on this clone: Other DNA sequences in this sample translate to the same CDR3. The chain is built from TRBV30 and TRBJ1-5; TRBD1 matches at 9 bases. J was trimmed by 5 bases and V by 5 bases; bases with no gene match: 7. There are 14 residues in the CDR3. The germline V gene has CDR1 GTSNPN and CDR2 SVGIG (reference sequence). CDR3 loop: CAWSPGQGHQPQHF. The DNA for the CDR3 is TGTGCCTGGTCACCGGGACAGGGTCATCAGCCCCAGCATTTT.

CDR3 protein: CASSWILGDPHHSNEQFF. The CDR3 coding sequence is TGTGCCAGCAGCTGGATCCTCGGGGACCCTCACCATTCCAATGAGCAGTTCTTC. The chain combines TRBV11-2 with TRBJ2-1, with D perhaps given as TRBD1 or TRBD2 (5 bases each). V lost 4 bases and J 6 bases, leaving 25 bases between the germline ends. Germline CDR1 is SGHAT and CDR2 is FQNNGV. The CDR3 consists of 18 residues.

The chain couples TRBV6-1 to TRBJ2-7, with D perhaps TRBD2 (5 bases). CDR3 length: 13 amino acids. V lost 9 bases and J lost 0, with 12 bases in between. CDR1 and CDR2 from the germline V gene are MNHNS and SASEGT. This chain's CDR3 is CASTWTASYEQYF. The CDR3 DNA reads TGTGCCAGTACCTGGACTGCCTCCTACGAGCAGTACTTC.

The chain joins TRBV11-2 to TRBJ2-4; 11 positions agree with TRBD2. CDR3 size: 16 residues. CDR1 SGHAT and CDR2 FQNNGV come from the germline V gene. V gave up 2 bases and J gave up 8 bases; unmatched junction bases: 8. The DNA for the CDR3 is TGTGCCAGCAGCTTACCATTAGCGGGAGGGGCGGACATTCAGTACTTC. Amino acid sequence: CASSLPLAGGADIQYF.

The V call is TRBV7-6, the J call TRBJ1-5; the D is unclear. The germline V and J ends were trimmed by 5 bases and 5 bases, with 16 bases remaining between them. The CDR3 consists of 15 residues. The germline CDR1 and CDR2 sequences are SGHVS and FNYEAQ. CDR3 protein: CASSRYPRGDQPQHF. CDR3 nucleotide sequence: TGTGCCAGCAGCCGTTACCCAAGAGGTGATCAGCCCCAGCATTTT.

The rearrangement links TRBV9 to TRBJ2-1; a weak D match, TRBD2 (6 bases). From germline, CDR1 is SGDLS and CDR2 YYNGEE. This CDR3 is 11 amino acids long. Deletions cut 7 bases from V and 10 bases from J, with 12 bases between. The CDR3 spells CASERVGEQFF. In DNA, the CDR3 is TGTGCCAGCGAGCGGGTCGGGGAGCAGTTCTTC.

V is TRBV5-1 and J is TRBJ2-7; 8 bases match TRBD1. V was clipped by 0 bases and J by 4 bases; unmatched bases: 6. Germline loops: CDR1 SGHRS, CDR2 YFSETQ. The CDR3 length is 15 residues. The CDR3 spells CASSLAQGADYEQYF. The CDR3 DNA reads TGCGCCAGCAGCTTGGCTCAGGGGGCGGATTACGAGCAGTACTTC.